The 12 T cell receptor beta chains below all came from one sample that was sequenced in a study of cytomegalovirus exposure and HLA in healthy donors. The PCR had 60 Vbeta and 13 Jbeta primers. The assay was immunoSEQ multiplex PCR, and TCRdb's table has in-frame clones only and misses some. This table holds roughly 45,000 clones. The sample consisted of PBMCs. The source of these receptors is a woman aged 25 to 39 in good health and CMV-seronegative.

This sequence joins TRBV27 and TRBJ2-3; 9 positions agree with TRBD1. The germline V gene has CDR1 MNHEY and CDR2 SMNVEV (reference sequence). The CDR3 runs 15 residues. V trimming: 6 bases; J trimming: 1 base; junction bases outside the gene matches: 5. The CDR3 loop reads CASRPGTGRTDTQYF. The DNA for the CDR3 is TGTGCCAGCAGACCGGGGACAGGGCGCACAGATACGCAGTATTTT.

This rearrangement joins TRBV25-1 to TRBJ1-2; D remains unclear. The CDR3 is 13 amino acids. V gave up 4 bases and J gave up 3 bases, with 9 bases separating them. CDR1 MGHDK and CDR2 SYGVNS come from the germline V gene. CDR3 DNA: TGTGCCAGCAGTGTACAGCCCGACTATGGCTACACCTTC. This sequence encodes CASSVQPDYGYTF.

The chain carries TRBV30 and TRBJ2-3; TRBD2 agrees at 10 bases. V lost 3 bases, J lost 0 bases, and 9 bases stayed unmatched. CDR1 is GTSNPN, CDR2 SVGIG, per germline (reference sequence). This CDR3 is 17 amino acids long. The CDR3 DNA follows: TGTGCCTGGAGGGGAGCGGGAGGGGGGTCTAGCACAGATACGCAGTATTTT. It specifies CAWRGAGGGSSTDTQYF. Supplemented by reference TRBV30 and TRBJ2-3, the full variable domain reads SQTIHQWPATLVQPVGSPLSLECTVEGTSNPNLYWYRQAAGRGLQLLFYSVGIGQISSEVPQNLSASRPQDRQFILSSKKLLLSDSGFYLCAWRGAGGGSSTDTQYFGPGTRLTVL.

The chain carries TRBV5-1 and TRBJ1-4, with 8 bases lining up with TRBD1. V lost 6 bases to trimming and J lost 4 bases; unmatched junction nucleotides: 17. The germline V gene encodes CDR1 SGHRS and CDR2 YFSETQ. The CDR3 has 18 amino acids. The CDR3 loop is CASTLGNDRGLRNEKLFF. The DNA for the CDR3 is TGCGCCAGCACCCTTGGGAATGACAGGGGCCTACGTAATGAAAAACTGTTTTTT. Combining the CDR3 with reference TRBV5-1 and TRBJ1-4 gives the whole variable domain KAGVTQTPRYLIKTRGQQVTLSCSPISGHRSVSWYQQTPGQGLQFLFEYFSETQRNKGNFPGRFSGRQFSNSRSEMNVSTLELGDSALYLCASTLGNDRGLRNEKLFFGSGTQLSVL.

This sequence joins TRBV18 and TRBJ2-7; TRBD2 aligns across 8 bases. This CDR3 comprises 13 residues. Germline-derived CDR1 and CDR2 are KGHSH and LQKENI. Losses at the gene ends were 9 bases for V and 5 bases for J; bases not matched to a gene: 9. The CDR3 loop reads CASSPGGRHEQYF. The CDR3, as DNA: TGTGCCAGTTCCCCCGGCGGGAGGCACGAGCAGTACTTC.

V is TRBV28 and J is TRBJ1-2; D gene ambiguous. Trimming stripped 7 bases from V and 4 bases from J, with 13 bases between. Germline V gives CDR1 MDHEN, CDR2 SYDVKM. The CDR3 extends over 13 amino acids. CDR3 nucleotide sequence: TGTGCCAGCACAGGTTTGGCAGTCTATGGCTACACCTTC. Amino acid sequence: CASTGLAVYGYTF.

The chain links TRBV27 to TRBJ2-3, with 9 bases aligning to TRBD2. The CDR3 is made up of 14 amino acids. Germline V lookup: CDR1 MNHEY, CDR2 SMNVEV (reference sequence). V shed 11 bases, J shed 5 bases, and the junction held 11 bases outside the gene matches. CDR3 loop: CAPRLADSQDTQYF. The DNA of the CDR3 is TGTGCCCCCCGACTAGCGGATTCGCAAGATACGCAGTATTTT.

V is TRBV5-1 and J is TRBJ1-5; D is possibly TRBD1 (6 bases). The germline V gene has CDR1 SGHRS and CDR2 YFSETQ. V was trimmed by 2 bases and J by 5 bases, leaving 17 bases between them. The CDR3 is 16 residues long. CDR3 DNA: TGCGCCAGCAGCTTCGATCCAGGGGAGGGCTATCAGCCCCAGCATTTT. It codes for CASSFDPGEGYQPQHF.

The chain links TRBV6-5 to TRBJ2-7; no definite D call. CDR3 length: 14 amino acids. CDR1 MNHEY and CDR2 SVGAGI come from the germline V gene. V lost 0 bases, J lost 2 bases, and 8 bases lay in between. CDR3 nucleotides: TGTGCCAGCAGTTACTCTTCCAGCGCCTACGAGCAGTACTTC. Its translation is CASSYSSSAYEQYF.

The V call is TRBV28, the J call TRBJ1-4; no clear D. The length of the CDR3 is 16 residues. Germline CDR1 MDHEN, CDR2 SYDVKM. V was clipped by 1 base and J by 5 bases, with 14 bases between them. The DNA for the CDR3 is TGTGCCAGCAGTTTATTCAGGTCCTCGCAGAATGAAAAACTGTTTTTT. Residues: CASSLFRSSQNEKLFF.

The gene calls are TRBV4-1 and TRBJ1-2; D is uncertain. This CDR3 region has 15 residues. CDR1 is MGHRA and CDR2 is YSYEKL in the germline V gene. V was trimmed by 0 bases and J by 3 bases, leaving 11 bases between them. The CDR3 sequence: CASSQEVGGYYGYTF. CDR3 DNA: TGCGCCAGCAGCCAAGAGGTGGGCGGGTACTATGGCTACACCTTC.

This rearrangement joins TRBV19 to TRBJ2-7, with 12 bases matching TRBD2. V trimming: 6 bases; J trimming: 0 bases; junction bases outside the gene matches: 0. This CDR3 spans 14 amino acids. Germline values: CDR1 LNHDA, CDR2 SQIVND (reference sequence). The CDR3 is CASRTSGSSYEQYF. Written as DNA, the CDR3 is TGTGCCAGTAGGACTAGCGGGAGCTCCTACGAGCAGTACTTC.